The 23 T cell receptor beta chains reported below all come from one sample, sequenced in a study of tumor and adjacent non-tumor tissue in lung cancer. RNA was extracted from bulk tissue without any cell sorting. Distant lung tissue was collected more than 3 cm away from the tumor edge. A modified ARM-PCR protocol with three rounds of nested PCR amplified TCRbeta. A single record per CDR3 protein comes from TCRdb applying MiXCR to the multiplex PCR reads. The top ten clones hold 40% to 65% of a sample with 80,000 or so distinct CDR3 sequences, approximately 80% of them seen once. The sample consisted of distant non-tumor lung tissue. These receptors came from a man aged 55-75 years with non-small cell lung cancer.

Concerning this clonotype: The missing conserved phenylalanine or tryptophan at the end of this CDR3 makes a read error likely. The CDR3 DNA sequence: TGTGCCAGCAGTGACGGGACAGGGGTCACAGGTACGCAGTATGTT. Amino acid sequence: CASSDGTGVTGTQYV. The chain joins TRBV6-4 to TRBJ2-3; TRBD1 agrees at 10 bases. Germline CDR1 reads MRHNA; CDR2 reads SNTAGT. CDR3 length: 15 residues.

A note on this clonotype: A much larger clonotype is one base distant, so this may be a read error. The chain links TRBV28 to TRBJ2-5; D is possibly TRBD2 (7 bases). CDR1 is MDHEN and CDR2 is SYDVKM in the germline V gene. V lost 6 bases to trimming and J lost 5 bases, with 19 bases between them. The CDR3 spans 15 residues. The CDR3 DNA reads TGTGCCAGCAGAGATCAACGGGGGGCTGGTGAGACCCAGTACTTC. This encodes CASRDQRGAGETQYF.

Regarding this clonotype: A read error may account for a junction end that differs from germline. CDR3 loop: CSVREQRNETFF. The CDR3 bases are TGCAGTGTTAGGGAACAGCGGAATGAAACTTTCTTT. The rearrangement joins TRBV20-1 to TRBJ1-1; D not certain. CDR3 size: 12 residues. CDR1 and CDR2 (germline): DFQATT, SNEGSKA (reference sequence).

As to this clonotype: At one boundary the junction diverges from the germline segment, which might be a read error. The chain is built from TRBV11-2 and TRBJ2-5; 7 bases are a match to TRBD1. Germline CDR1 and CDR2: SGHAT and FQNNGV. This CDR3 region has 13 residues. In DNA, the CDR3 is TGTGCCAGCAGCTCTACAGGGGACGAGATCCAGTGGTTC. Translation gives CASSSTGDEIQWF.

To note about this clonotype: An end of the junction does not agree with germline; a read error may underlie this. CDR3 loop: CGSLKSSDSNEQFF. The CDR3 nucleotides are TGTGGCAGCTTGAAGTCTAGCGACAGCAATGAGCAGTTCTTC. The rearrangement joins TRBV6-1 to TRBJ2-1; weak D call: TRBD2 (6 bases). The germline V gene has CDR1 MNHNS and CDR2 SASEGT. The CDR3 extends over 14 amino acids.

This clonotype was detected only once. The chain carries TRBV5-4 and TRBJ2-5, with D unclear. Deletions cut 1 base from V and 5 bases from J, with 9 bases between. This CDR3 is built from 13 residues. Looked up from germline, CDR1 is SGHNT and CDR2 is YYREEE (reference sequence). As DNA, the CDR3 is TGTGCCAGCAGCTTGCAGTTGGGGGAGACCCAGTACTTC. Its protein product is CASSLQLGETQYF.

Details on this clonotype: Possible read error: a much larger clone is one base away. The CDR3 does not end in the conserved phenylalanine or tryptophan, so this is likely a read error. This sequence joins TRBV29-1 and TRBJ1-6, with 10 bases identical to TRBD1. Germline lookup yields CDR1 SQVTM and CDR2 ANQGSEA. This CDR3 comprises 15 residues. Unmatched junction bases numbered 12, after V lost 7 bases and J lost 9 bases. This CDR3 is CSANFGTGVRSPLHY. The CDR3, as DNA: TGCAGCGCCAACTTTGGGACAGGGGTTCGTTCACCCCTCCACTAT.

Concerning this clonotype itself: At one end the junction does not follow the germline gene, possibly because of a read error. The chain is built from TRBV20-1 and TRBJ1-5; D uncertain. This CDR3 has 14 amino acids. From germline, CDR1 is DFQATT and CDR2 SNEGSKA (reference sequence). CDR3 DNA sequence: TGCAGTACCCTCGCGGGTCGGGTCAATCAGTCCCAGCATTTT. Residues: CSTLAGRVNQSQHF.

The rearrangement uses TRBV5-4 and TRBJ2-7; the D call may be TRBD1 or TRBD2 (6 bases each). This CDR3 spans 14 amino acids. Germline lookup yields CDR1 SGHNT and CDR2 YYREEE (reference sequence). V was shortened by 3 bases and J by 10 bases, with 20 bases between the two germline ends. CDR3 in amino acids: CASSSQGQSGEQYF. In DNA, the CDR3 is TGTGCCAGCAGCTCCCAGGGACAATCGGGGGAACAGTACTTC.

On this clonotype itself: The junction shows a germline mismatch at one end, possibly a read error. The V call is TRBV11-2, the J call TRBJ2-5; D possibly corresponds to TRBD2 (7 bases). CDR1 and CDR2 (germline): SGHAT, FQNNGV. The CDR3 length is 16 residues. CDR3 protein: CAGSSTMGGPKESQYF. For the CDR3, the DNA is TGTGCCGGCAGCTCCACAATGGGGGGGCCAAAGGAGAGTCAGTACTTC. Full variable domain (remainder filled in from reference TRBV11-2 and TRBJ2-5): EAGVAQSPRYKIIEKRQSVAFWCNPISGHATLYWYQQILGQGPKLLIQFQNNGVVDDSQLPKDRFSAERLKGVDSTLKIQPAKLEDSAVYLCAGSSTMGGPKESQYFGPGTRLLVL.

As to this clonotype: The junction differs from germline at one of its ends, possibly a read error. The CDR3 sequence is CSAKRQGAGYRYIF. The DNA for the CDR3 is TGCAGTGCTAAACGACAGGGAGCCGGCTATCGCTACATCTTC. The chain employs TRBV20-1 and TRBJ1-2; 7 nucleotides line up with TRBD1. The CDR3 runs to 14 residues. Germline V gene data show CDR1 as DFQATT and CDR2 as SNEGSKA (reference sequence).

This clonotype is a singleton in its sample. At one boundary the junction diverges from the germline segment, which might be a read error. The V call is TRBV4-3, the J call TRBJ1-2, with D possibly being TRBD1 (6 bases). The CDR3 is 16 residues long. Germline V gene lookup returns CDR1 LGHNA and CDR2 YSLEER. DNA for the CDR3: TGCGCCAACAGCCAGGATCACGCAGGGGATCCTTATGGCTACACCTTC. This codes for CANSQDHAGDPYGYTF.

With regard to this clonotype: A read error may be the cause here, since a much bigger clone is one base away. This chain joins TRBV5-6 and TRBJ2-3; tentatively, D is TRBD1 or TRBD2 (5 bases each). This CDR3 is built from 16 residues. Trimming pared 0 bases from V and 4 bases from J, leaving 15 bases between. From germline, CDR1 is SGHDT and CDR2 YYEEEE. The CDR3, as DNA: TGTGCCAGCAGCTTGGGGGCGAGTGGGGGTTCAGATACGCAGTATTTT. Amino acid sequence: CASSLGASGGSDTQYF.

A word on this clonotype: At one end, the junction sequence differs from germline, possibly due to a read error. V is TRBV12-3 or TRBV12-4 and J is TRBJ2-1; D is ambiguous. This CDR3 is built from 13 residues. This CDR3 reads CASIKTLVNAQFF. The CDR3 region has the DNA TGTGCCAGCATCAAGACGCTGGTGAATGCGCAGTTCTTC.

A single count supports this clonotype. One junction end does not reproduce the germline sequence, and a read error may be involved. The V call is TRBV11-3, the J call TRBJ2-1, with D possibly being TRBD2 (6 bases). This CDR3 has 16 amino acids. Per germline, CDR1 SGHNT and CDR2 YENEEA. The DNA of the CDR3 is TGTGCCAGCAACTCCGCCCGGCGGGGCTCCTACAATGAGCGGTTCTTC. This translates into CASNSARRGSYNERFF. The variable domain in full, with the rest retrieved from reference TRBV11-3 and TRBJ2-1, is EAGVVQSPRYKIIEKKQPVAFWCNPISGHNTLYWYLQNLGQGPELLIRYENEEAVDDSQLPKDRFSAERLKGVDSTLKIQPAELGDSAVYLCASNSARRGSYNERFFGPGTRLTVL.

This clonotype was counted once. Its ends do not fully match the called genes, so a read error is possible. This chain joins TRBV4-2 and TRBJ1-1; possibly TRBD1 for D (6 bases). This CDR3 region has 16 residues. Germline V gene lookup returns CDR1 LGHNA and CDR2 YNFKEQ. The CDR3 region is CACSQVGQPENTEAFF. DNA for the CDR3: TGTGCCTGCAGCCAAGTCGGACAGCCTGAGAACACTGAAGCCTTCTTT.

With regard to this clonotype: One end of the junction fails to match germline, which may point to a read error. The chain recombines TRBV11-2 with TRBJ2-3; D is undetermined. The germline CDR1 and CDR2 sequences are SGHAT and FQNNGV. The length of the CDR3 is 15 residues. The CDR3 DNA follows: TGTGTCAGCAACTTTTTCCTACCGGTGGCAGATACGCAGTATTTT. This gives the protein CVSNFFLPVADTQYF.

Worth noting for this clonotype: Because it lacks the conserved phenylalanine or tryptophan at the end, this CDR3 is likely a read error. V and J are TRBV4-2 and TRBJ2-7, with TRBD2 identical over 11 bases. Germline assignment: CDR1 LGHNA and CDR2 YNFKEQ. The CDR3 has 15 amino acids. Germline trimming cut 1 base from V and 2 bases from J; bases unmatched to any gene: 1. CDR3 sequence: CASSQGLAGPYEQYS. CDR3 bases: TGTGCCAGCAGCCAAGGACTAGCGGGGCCCTACGAGCAGTACTCC.

In regard to this clonotype: This may be a read error: a much more frequent sequence differs by one nucleotide. It is likely a read error, because the conserved phenylalanine at the end of the CDR3 is missing. The chain has TRBV7-9 and TRBJ2-3, with D hard to call. Trimming removed 3 bases at V and 7 bases at J, with 5 bases between. CDR1 is SEHNR and CDR2 is FQNEAQ in the germline V gene (reference sequence). The CDR3 consists of 11 residues. The CDR3 sequence is CASSFVNTQYL. CDR3 bases: TGTGCCAGCAGCTTCGTAAATACGCAGTATTTG.

The chain recombines TRBV5-1 with TRBJ2-2; 7 bases match TRBD1. The CDR3 is 15 amino acids. The trim removed 4 bases at V and 7 bases at J, leaving 10 bases unmatched. From germline, CDR1 is SGHRS and CDR2 YFSETQ. CDR3 sequence (DNA): TGCGCCAGCAGCCAACCCGACAGGGTGGGCGGGGAGCTGTTTTTT. Translated: CASSQPDRVGGELFF.

This clonotype was counted once. This CDR3 is missing its conserved last phenylalanine or tryptophan, likely due to a read error. The rearrangement links TRBV4-3 to TRBJ1-1; D gene unclear. The CDR3 covers 17 residues. The V gene's germline CDR1 is LGHNA and CDR2 YSLEER. The CDR3 DNA follows: TGCTCCAGCAGCCAAGACGTTCCGGGCAGTTCGTGCACTGAAGCTTTCATT. The encoded protein is CSSSQDVPGSSCTEAFI.

This sequence joins TRBV5-1 and TRBJ1-2, with TRBD1 matching 8 bases. Looked up from germline, CDR1 is SGHRS and CDR2 is YFSETQ. The CDR3 sequence is 16 residues long. V lost 2 bases to trimming and J lost 4 bases; unmatched junction nucleotides: 10. The DNA of the CDR3 is TGCGCCAGCAGCTTATACCCGGGACAGGAAGCCTATGGCTACACCTTC. Protein: CASSLYPGQEAYGYTF.

The V gene is TRBV20-1, the J gene TRBJ2-5; no clear D. The CDR3 runs to 12 residues. Germline V gene data show CDR1 as DFQATT and CDR2 as SNEGSKA (reference sequence). V lost 0 bases to trimming and J lost 10 bases, with 12 bases between them. CDR3 sequence: CSARDSWWIQYF. CDR3 coding DNA: TGCAGTGCTAGAGATTCCTGGTGGATCCAGTACTTC.